Each of the 24 T cell receptor beta chains below was sequenced from the same sample in a study of PD-1 blockade in classical Hodgkin lymphoma. No patient escaped relapse after autologous stem cell transplantation, and brentuximab vedotin exposure varied. Thawed PBMCs were the source of CD8+ T cells, obtained through magnetic negative selection. The repertoire was sequenced with immunoSEQ multiplex PCR; TCRdb's copy has only in-frame clones and lacks some. The table shows over 25,000 clones, with 88% occurring only once. The sequences come from CD8+ T cells from blood, collected at baseline. The origin of the receptors is a human donor with classical Hodgkin lymphoma.

There are a few counts of this clone. CDR3 in amino acids: CASSSALERNYGYTF. The CDR3 nucleotides read TGTGCCAGCAGCTCGGCCTTGGAACGTAACTATGGCTACACCTTC. This rearrangement joins TRBV5-4 to TRBJ1-2; unclear D gene. The ends were cut back, 3 bases at V and 1 base at J, with 13 bases in the middle. The germline CDR1 and CDR2 sequences are SGHNT and YYREEE (reference sequence). The CDR3 is 15 residues long.

V is TRBV5-1 and J is TRBJ2-7, with TRBD1 matching over 9 bases. This CDR3 spans 14 amino acids. After removal of 4 bases from V and 1 base from J, the junction contained 3 bases not matched to a gene. Germline assignment: CDR1 SGHRS and CDR2 YFSETQ. The CDR3 nucleotides are TGCGCCAGCAGCCCTGGACAGGGGTCCTACGAGCAGTACTTC. This sequence encodes CASSPGQGSYEQYF.

The chain joins TRBV2 to TRBJ2-4; D remains ambiguous. The CDR3 consists of 16 residues. CDR1 is SNHLY and CDR2 is FYNNEI in the germline V gene. Trimming took off 3 bases at V and 0 bases at J, with 12 bases between the two ends. CDR3 residues: CASSDGRSLAKNIQYF. The CDR3, as DNA: TGTGCCAGCAGTGATGGGCGGTCCCTAGCCAAAAACATTCAGTACTTC.

This chain connects TRBV27 to TRBJ2-1; tentative D call: TRBD2 (6 bases). The CDR3 covers 15 residues. Trimming stripped 5 bases from V and 5 bases from J, with 16 bases between. CDR1 and CDR2 (germline): MNHEY, SMNVEV (reference sequence). CDR3: CASSPLAATDNEQFF. The DNA for the CDR3 is TGTGCCAGCAGTCCACTAGCCGCTACCGACAATGAGCAGTTCTTC.

The rearrangement links TRBV5-6 to TRBJ1-5; the match to TRBD1 covers 10 bases. The junction had 7 bases not matched to a gene; V was cut back by 4 bases and J by 6 bases. CDR1 and CDR2 from the germline V gene are SGHDT and YYEEEE. This CDR3 is 15 amino acids long. For the CDR3, the DNA is TGTGCCAGCAGCCCGGGACAGGGGTACGGTCAGCCCCAGCATTTT. It translates to CASSPGQGYGQPQHF. Drawing the rest from reference TRBV5-6 and TRBJ1-5, the complete variable domain is DAGVTQSPTHLIKTRGQQVTLRCSPKSGHDTVSWYQQALGQGPQFIFQYYEEEERQRGNFPDRFSGHQFPNYSSELNVNALLLGDSALYLCASSPGQGYGQPQHFGDGTRLSIL.

The CDR3 DNA follows: TGCGCCAGCAGCCAAGGACAGGGGAGACAATTAGAAGCTTTCTTT. This codes for CASSQGQGRQLEAFF. The V and J genes are TRBV4-1 and TRBJ1-1, with 8 nucleotides matching TRBD1. Germline V CDR1 and CDR2: MGHRA, YSYEKL. The CDR3 covers 15 residues. With V trimmed by 1 base and J by 8 bases, 9 bases remained unmatched.

Of note for this clone: Compared with germline, one end of the junction differs, possibly owing to a read error. The V call is TRBV2, the J call TRBJ2-1; a weak D match, TRBD2 (6 bases). This CDR3 is built from 13 residues. Looked up from germline, CDR1 is SNHLY and CDR2 is FYNNEI. The CDR3 DNA is TGTGCCAGCAGTGAAGTTCCCCGGGACTGGGTTCTCTTC. It is translated as CASSEVPRDWVLF.

The V call is TRBV13, the J call TRBJ2-3, with D perhaps being TRBD1 or TRBD2 (5 bases each). The CDR3 is made up of 16 amino acids. Germline-derived CDR1 and CDR2 are PRHDT and FYEKMQ (reference sequence). V was cut by 1 base and J by 2 bases, with 13 bases left in between. The CDR3 region has the DNA TGTGCCAGCAGCTTAGTCGGGGCCAATCCCACAGATACGCAGTATTTT. It is translated as CASSLVGANPTDTQYF.

The chain has TRBV10-2 and TRBJ1-4; D is ambiguous. Trimming stripped 2 bases from V and 4 bases from J, with 8 bases between. Germline CDR1 and CDR2: WSHSY and SAAADI. CDR3 length: 14 residues. The CDR3 region has the DNA TGCGCCAGCAGTGAGAACACCTTTAATGAAAAACTGTTTTTT. Amino acids: CASSENTFNEKLFF.

V gene TRBV4-1 combines with J gene TRBJ2-1; TRBD2 aligns across 8 bases. V trimming: 0 bases; J trimming: 3 bases; junction bases outside the gene matches: 4. Germline CDR1 MGHRA, CDR2 YSYEKL. The CDR3 loop spans 16 amino acids. The CDR3 DNA reads TGCGCCAGCAGCCAAGATACGACTAGCGTCTACAATGAGCAGTTCTTC. It yields the protein CASSQDTTSVYNEQFF.

J is TRBJ2-7 and V is TRBV28; TRBD1 matches 10 bases. CDR1 is MDHEN, CDR2 SYDVKM, per germline. V trimming: 5 bases; J trimming: 12 bases; junction bases outside the gene matches: 7. The CDR3 is made up of 12 amino acids. As DNA, the CDR3 is TGTGCCAGCAGTCCCCGACAGGGGGCTGGGTACTTC. It is translated as CASSPRQGAGYF.

This clone was seen a single time. The rearrangement joins TRBV5-6 to TRBJ1-1; possibly TRBD1 for D (5 bases). The CDR3 length is 14 residues. Trimming pared 4 bases from V and 1 base from J, leaving 11 bases between. Germline CDR1 and CDR2: SGHDT and YYEEEE. The CDR3: CASSVWGGNTEAFF. DNA for the CDR3: TGTGCCAGCAGCGTCTGGGGGGGGAACACTGAAGCTTTCTTT.

The chain uses TRBV27 and TRBJ2-7; 8 bases map to TRBD2. CDR3 length: 13 amino acids. With V trimmed by 3 bases and J by 3 bases, 1 base remained unmatched. The germline gives CDR1 MNHEY, CDR2 SMNVEV (reference sequence). The CDR3 nucleotides read TGTGCCAGCAGTTTCAGCGGGAGCTACGAGCAGTACTTC. Translated, it gives CASSFSGSYEQYF.

The gene calls are TRBV5-8 and TRBJ1-2; 10 bases are a match to TRBD1. CDR3 length: 14 amino acids. Germline V gives CDR1 SGHTS, CDR2 YDEGEE. With V trimmed by 3 bases and J by 10 bases, 9 bases remained unmatched. CDR3 in amino acids: CASSSWRTGGNYTF. The CDR3, as DNA: TGTGCCAGCAGCTCGTGGCGGACAGGGGGGAACTACACCTTC.

This chain joins TRBV4-1 and TRBJ2-7; 9 nucleotides agree with TRBD1. Germline V gene lookup returns CDR1 MGHRA and CDR2 YSYEKL. The junction had 9 bases not matched to a gene; V was cut back by 4 bases and J by 5 bases. The CDR3 length is 15 residues. The CDR3 spells CASSLRDRDSDEQYF. DNA for the CDR3: TGCGCCAGCAGCCTCCGGGACAGGGATTCGGACGAGCAGTACTTC.

This chain links TRBV9 with TRBJ1-2; maybe TRBD1 (6 bases). Trimming removed 8 bases from V and 7 bases from J, with 15 bases in between. The CDR3 runs to 12 residues. The germline gives CDR1 SGDLS, CDR2 YYNGEE. Here the CDR3 reads CASDRGFGGYTF. CDR3 DNA sequence: TGTGCCAGTGATAGGGGGTTCGGTGGCTACACCTTC.

The V call is TRBV9, the J call TRBJ2-1; 7 bases are a match to TRBD2. The CDR3 runs to 15 residues. The germline V gene has CDR1 SGDLS and CDR2 YYNGEE. With 3 bases clipped from V and 10 bases from J, the junction kept 13 bases outside the gene matches. The CDR3 is CASSGTARGDGEQFF. CDR3 coding DNA: TGTGCCAGCAGCGGGACCGCCCGGGGGGATGGGGAGCAGTTCTTC.

This chain links TRBV27 with TRBJ2-5; D is possibly TRBD2 (5 bases). The germline V gene encodes CDR1 MNHEY and CDR2 SMNVEV (reference sequence). The CDR3 has 12 residues. V was cut by 10 bases and J by 5 bases, with 14 bases left in between. CDR3 amino acids: CATLAPGETQYF. CDR3 in DNA: TGTGCCACCTTGGCCCCGGGGGAGACCCAGTACTTC.

This sequence joins TRBV5-6 and TRBJ2-7, with 10 bases identical to TRBD1. This CDR3 comprises 17 residues. CDR1 and CDR2 from the germline V gene are SGHDT and YYEEEE. Trimming cost V 1 base and J 6 bases; bases outside gene matches: 13. The CDR3 is CASSLSYRDRGTFEQYF. CDR3 nucleotide sequence: TGTGCCAGCAGCTTGAGTTACCGGGACAGGGGTACTTTCGAGCAGTACTTC.

The chain joins TRBV5-4 to TRBJ2-7; 10 nucleotides line up with TRBD2. The trim removed 4 bases at V and 6 bases at J, leaving 10 bases unmatched. The CDR3 length is 15 residues. Per the germline V gene, CDR1 is SGHNT and CDR2 is YYREEE (reference sequence). This CDR3 is CASSQLAGAYGEQYF. CDR3 DNA sequence: TGTGCCAGCAGCCAGCTAGCGGGAGCTTATGGCGAGCAGTACTTC.

This clone occurred once. The V and J genes are TRBV7-8 and TRBJ1-1, with no clear D. Germline CDR1 reads SGHVS; CDR2 reads FQNEAQ. The CDR3 runs 11 residues. Trimming cost V 3 bases and J 8 bases, with 7 bases left between them. The CDR3 protein is CASSFGLEAFF. In DNA, the CDR3 is TGTGCCAGCAGCTTTGGGTTGGAAGCTTTCTTT.

J is TRBJ2-1 and V is TRBV29-1, with TRBD2 identical over 8 bases. This CDR3 spans 14 amino acids. The germline V gene encodes CDR1 SQVTM and CDR2 ANQGSEA. The V gene end was trimmed by 3 bases and the J gene end by 6 bases; junction bases not matched to a gene: 7. CDR3 DNA sequence: TGCAGCGTTGATTCAGCGGGAGAGGGCAATGAGCAGTTCTTC. As protein: CSVDSAGEGNEQFF.

The V call is TRBV19, the J call TRBJ2-7, with 8 bases that match TRBD1. The CDR3 runs 13 residues. Looked up from germline, CDR1 is LNHDA and CDR2 is SQIVND (reference sequence). Losses at the gene ends were 5 bases for V and 4 bases for J; bases not matched to a gene: 4. CDR3 in DNA: TGTGCCAGTAGTCCAGGGGGCGGGTACGAGCAGTACTTC. This gives the protein CASSPGGGYEQYF.

The V and J genes are TRBV5-1 and TRBJ2-5, with 10 nucleotides matching TRBD2. V lost 0 bases, J lost 5 bases, and 7 bases stayed unmatched. This CDR3 has 16 amino acids. Germline V gene lookup returns CDR1 SGHRS and CDR2 YFSETQ. DNA for the CDR3: TGCGCCAGCAGCTTGGAAGCGGGAGGGCCAGAGGAGACCCAGTACTTC. This gives the protein CASSLEAGGPEETQYF.